This T cell receptor (beta chain) was sequenced for a study of blood T cell repertoires in COVID-19 (dated by TCRdb to about 2020). General notes on the study: Samples from collaborators originated in the United States, Italy and Spain and spanned both the acute and convalescent phases of COVID-19. The material from the prospective study consisted of cDNA or gDNA derived from T cells, B-cell-depleted T cells, or PBMCs. The dataset comprised deeply sampled blood TCRbeta repertoires from subjects exposed to, actively infected with, or recovered from COVID-19. A freely available public database, intended as a resource for researchers studying the immune response to SARS-CoV-2, is where the repertoires were released. Samples came from the ongoing ImmuneRACE study (first 160 participants) plus 1,254 subjects from 6 global collaborators. Sample metadata almost always included a de-identified subject ID, COVID-19 status, age in years and sex. Where available, HLA class I and class II types were taken from metadata supplied by the sample provider and were not determined by assay-based typing.

In Seattle, one collaborating source enrolled patients while the infection was active and tracked those patients longitudinally over the course of disease. Whole blood was collected in K2EDTA tubes by collaborating institutions according to the institutions' own protocols. For TCRbeta analysis, collaborators shipped samples as frozen whole blood, isolated PBMCs, or DNA extracted from either of those sample types. Concerning this clone: Which antigen it targets is not known. Base qualities are not recorded, but no much larger clone differs from it by a single base.

Study-level results and caveats: Clinical and demographic metadata were provided uncurated, with the amount varying by source and participant.

The germline V gene (reference sequence) supplies CDR1 GTSNPN and CDR2 SVGIG. The CDR3, from cysteine to phenylalanine, totals 15 residues. Just CDR3 DNA is preserved here, 45 bases in frame from base 1. The germline V and J ends show losses of 3 bases and 3 bases respectively, and no gene match explains 9 bases of the junction. TCRbeta CDR3 regions were amplified from genomic DNA using the immunoSEQ Assay, a bias-controlled multiplex PCR. In the source study's methods: The number of nucleated cells in each sample was estimated from the amplification of reference gene primers within the assay. To quantify the absolute abundance of each unique TCRbeta CDR3 rearrangement, sequence reads were collapsed and filtered. For each sample, productive Simpson clonality was calculated as the square root of Simpson's diversity index across productive rearrangements. The source is immuneACCESS, and TCRdb retained only in-frame sequences with V and J called. Part of the clones is not carried over; for the studies checked, unresolved V genes explain less than half of this, and the remainder is unexplained. The V and J calls and the clone size are those of that table, but D and trimming were determined from the DNA. Here the sample has 150,000 to 200,000 clones; around four fifths occur a single time. 0.95% of the sample is taken by the ten largest.

This clonotype was obtained from a man between 60 and 70 years old with COVID-19, enrolled during active disease. The rearranged chain carries TRBV30 and TRBJ1-2, with 8 bases matching TRBD1. Sequencing input: peripheral blood. The DNA reads as follows: TGTGCCTGGAGCCGGAGAGACAGGGGCGACTATGGCTACACCTTC. Protein translation: CAWSRRDRGDYGYTF.